What follows are 24 T cell receptor beta chains derived from one specimen sequenced in a study of T cells expressing NK-cell markers. TCRdb re-called the 5' RACE reads and catalogs CDR3 proteins one per entry, DNA excluded. This listing includes about 260,000 distinct CDR3 sequences. Sequencing was done on a sample of blood T cells: a sorted CD56 or NKG2C T cell subset, CD4+ or CD8+ T cells, or bulk PBMC T cells (not recorded which). These receptors were collected from a man aged 18 to 30 in good health.

CDR3: CASTSSRGRATYNEQFF. The V and J genes are TRBV12-3 or TRBV12-4 and TRBJ2-1; TCRdb returns TRBD2, unconfirmable since there is no DNA. The CDR3 runs to 17 residues.

This rearrangement joins TRBV6-5 to TRBJ2-2. In germline, CDR1 is MNHEY, CDR2 SVGAGI. The CDR3 runs 14 residues. CDR3 loop: CASSYSADPGELFF.

This chain joins TRBV12-3 or TRBV12-4 and TRBJ1-2. This CDR3 has 14 residues. The CDR3 spells CASSLYGTNYGYTF.

This chain joins TRBV12-3 or TRBV12-4 and TRBJ1-5. The CDR3 consists of 16 residues. This CDR3 is CASSSDREGGNQPQHF.

The V and J genes are TRBV13 and TRBJ2-4. This CDR3 contains 15 residues. Germline V lookup: CDR1 PRHDT, CDR2 FYEKMQ (reference sequence). The chain's CDR3 is CASSLGSVGKNIQYF.

The genes are TRBV12-3 or TRBV12-4 and TRBJ2-5; the D gene TCRdb calls, TRBD1, cannot be checked with no DNA. The CDR3 extends over 14 amino acids. CDR3 protein: CATNRQGSRETQYF.

The chain recombines TRBV6-1 with TRBJ2-5; there is no DNA to check the TCRdb D call of TRBD1. CDR1 is MNHNS and CDR2 is SASEGT in the germline V gene. This CDR3 region has 17 residues. The CDR3 spells CASSPTGTGGFQETQYF.

The chain combines TRBV6-5 with TRBJ1-5. The germline V gene encodes CDR1 MNHEY and CDR2 SVGAGI. This CDR3 contains 13 residues. CDR3 sequence: CASSYSSTGPQHF.

The rearrangement links TRBV12-3 or TRBV12-4 to TRBJ1-2. The CDR3 has 14 residues. The CDR3 sequence is CASSPRIGNYGYTF.

This chain joins TRBV24-1 and TRBJ2-2; TCRdb returns TRBD2, unconfirmable since there is no DNA. From germline, CDR1 is KGHDR and CDR2 SFDVKD. CDR3 size: 13 residues. The CDR3 loop reads CATARGGTGELFF.

This chain links TRBV15 with TRBJ2-3. The germline V gene has CDR1 LNHNV and CDR2 YYDKDF (reference sequence). The CDR3 length is 13 residues. CDR3 amino acids: CATSRVVADTQYF.

The genes are TRBV4-1 and TRBJ2-1; TCRdb gives TRBD1 as the D gene, but with no DNA this cannot be confirmed. This CDR3 is built from 13 residues. Germline-derived CDR1 and CDR2 are MGHRA and YSYEKL. The chain's CDR3 is CASSQENRDKEFF.

The chain combines TRBV5-1 with TRBJ2-3. Germline lookup yields CDR1 SGHRS and CDR2 YFSETQ. The CDR3 is 13 residues long. The CDR3 protein is CASSFSDRDTQYF.

The gene calls are TRBV5-1 and TRBJ2-1; TCRdb designates TRBD2, a call that cannot be tested without DNA. Germline loops: CDR1 SGHRS, CDR2 YFSETQ. The CDR3 is 16 amino acids. CDR3 sequence: CASSLLASVPSNEQFF.

The chain joins TRBV20-1 to TRBJ1-6; the D gene TCRdb calls, TRBD1, cannot be checked with no DNA. CDR3 length: 14 residues. Germline V gives CDR1 DFQATT, CDR2 SNEGSKA (reference sequence). The CDR3 loop is CSAGGQGWHSPLHF.

This rearrangement joins TRBV18 to TRBJ2-1; TCRdb outputs TRBD2, but without DNA this stays unchecked. CDR1 and CDR2 (germline): KGHSH, LQKENI. The CDR3 spans 14 residues. The CDR3 is CASSPARSSDEQFF.

The genes are TRBV4-2 and TRBJ2-4. Germline CDR1 and CDR2: LGHNA and YNFKEQ. The CDR3 spans 11 residues. CDR3: CASSQVNIQYF.

V and J are TRBV20-1 and TRBJ2-5; with no DNA, the TCRdb D assignment of TRBD2 cannot be verified. Germline values: CDR1 DFQATT, CDR2 SNEGSKA (reference sequence). The CDR3 covers 16 residues. The CDR3 here is CSVGRFGSPALGTQYF.

The chain uses TRBV14 and TRBJ2-7. The CDR3 runs 16 residues. The germline CDR1 and CDR2 sequences are SGHDN and FVKESK. CDR3 residues: CASSPMVGLHSYEQYF.

This chain joins TRBV12-3 or TRBV12-4 and TRBJ2-7; TCRdb names TRBD1, which stays unverified in the absence of DNA. This CDR3 is built from 15 residues. The CDR3 sequence: CASSLGQIKTYEQYF.

This sequence joins TRBV5-4 and TRBJ2-5; TCRdb proposes TRBD2, but this gene call is untestable without DNA. Germline values: CDR1 SGHNT, CDR2 YYREEE (reference sequence). This CDR3 is built from 13 residues. CDR3 sequence reads: CASSFTSWETQYF.

V gene TRBV5-5 combines with J gene TRBJ2-3; TCRdb's D call, TRBD1, is unchecked because there is no DNA. The germline V gene encodes CDR1 SGHKS and CDR2 YYEKEE (reference sequence). The CDR3 covers 15 residues. This chain's CDR3 is CASSLGQNLGDTQYF. Combining the CDR3 with reference TRBV5-5 and TRBJ2-3 gives the whole variable domain DAGVTQSPTHLIKTRGQQVTLRCSPISGHKSVSWYQQVLGQGPQFIFQYYEKEERGRGNFPDRFSARQFPNYSSELNVNALLLGDSALYLCASSLGQNLGDTQYFGPGTRLTVL.

The chain has TRBV11-1 and TRBJ2-1; TCRdb designates TRBD2, a call that cannot be tested without DNA. Germline assignment: CDR1 SGHAT and CDR2 FQDESV (reference sequence). The CDR3 has 13 amino acids. The CDR3 loop reads CASSRGAPREQFF.

This CDR3 reads CSTPGTPTEQFF. The rearrangement uses TRBV20-1 and TRBJ2-1; the D call of TRBD2 rests on TCRdb alone, since no DNA is present to check it. From germline, CDR1 is DFQATT and CDR2 SNEGSKA (reference sequence). The CDR3 runs to 12 residues.